The TCR beta chain described here comes from a study of blood T cell repertoires in COVID-19. V was trimmed by 9 bases and J by 4 bases, leaving 7 bases between them. This CDR3 has 10 residues. Germline CDR1 is LGHDT and CDR2 is YNNKEL (reference sequence). Method: immunoSEQ multiplex PCR; TCRdb's copy keeps in-frame clones and lacks some. This table holds some 250,000 clones, around 83% found once. Sequencing was done on a sample of peripheral blood. This rearrangement joins TRBV3-1 (or the pseudogene TRBV3-2) to TRBJ2-7; a possible D gene is TRBD2 (5 bases). The sequence derives from a woman aged 18-35 years with acute or convalescent COVID-19. CDR3 nucleotides: TGTGCCAGTGGGAGTTACGAGCAGTACTTC. Translating gives CASGSYEQYF.